Reported below is one T cell receptor beta chain. The entry originates in a study of shared clonotypes between healthy human individuals. Only CD45RO-negative cells positively selected for CCR7 counted as naive CD8 cells, so terminally differentiated effector memory CD45RA+ cells were excluded. The donors, all of them Caucasian adults, lived in Nashville, Tennessee. TCRdb's copy holds only in-frame clones and misses some; the assay was immunoSEQ multiplex PCR. Of millions of clones listed, just over 90% are singletons. The sequenced sample consisted of naive CD8+ T cells from PBMCs. The source is a man aged 18 to 30 in good health. Some clones in this sample may be carry-over from other donors' samples.

The CDR3 sequence is CASSPMTGEDEQFF. The CDR3 bases are TGTGCCAGCAGCCCCATGACAGGGGAAGATGAGCAGTTCTTC. The V gene is TRBV9, the J gene TRBJ2-1, with 8 bases identical to TRBD1. V shed 4 bases and J 8 bases; nucleotides not matched to a gene: 8. The CDR3 totals 14 residues. CDR1 and CDR2 (germline): SGDLS, YYNGEE.